The 29 T cell receptor beta chains reported below all come from one sample, sequenced in a study of T cell changes during pregnancy in multiple sclerosis. Clones were sequenced by immunoSEQ multiplex PCR, and TCRdb holds only the in-frame ones, with some missing. The sample records approximately 100,000 clones, just under 95% being singletons. The sequences come from peripheral blood, collected in the first trimester of pregnancy. Every receptor here comes from a female donor with multiple sclerosis, enrolled in a pregnancy study.

The rearrangement joins TRBV7-2 to TRBJ2-2, with 8 bases fitting TRBD2. The junction had 8 bases not matched to a gene; V was cut back by 6 bases and J by 2 bases. CDR3 length equals 16 residues. The V gene's germline CDR1 is SGHTA and CDR2 FQGNSA. Here the CDR3 DNA reads TGTGCCAGCAGTCGCGGGGGGCCGATCAACACCGGGGAGCTGTTTTTT. It specifies CASSRGGPINTGELFF.

The rearrangement uses TRBV5-1 and TRBJ2-5, with 8 bases identical to TRBD2. The germline gives CDR1 SGHRS, CDR2 YFSETQ. This CDR3 is 15 amino acids long. V shed 5 bases, J shed 5 bases, and the junction held 11 bases outside the gene matches. For the CDR3, the DNA is TGCGCCAGCAGTCAAGACGGGGGGGCGGGGGAGACCCAGTACTTC. It yields the protein CASSQDGGAGETQYF. The whole variable domain, filled in from reference TRBV5-1 and TRBJ2-5, reads KAGVTQTPRYLIKTRGQQVTLSCSPISGHRSVSWYQQTPGQGLQFLFEYFSETQRNKGNFPGRFSGRQFSNSRSEMNVSTLELGDSALYLCASSQDGGAGETQYFGPGTRLLVL.

The chain is built from TRBV7-3 and TRBJ1-5, with unresolved D. Trimming removed 3 bases from V and 5 bases from J, with 8 bases in between. This CDR3 region has 13 residues. CDR1 and CDR2 from the germline V gene are SGHTA and FQGTGA. The CDR3 region has the DNA TGTGCCAGCAGCTTGGAGAGGGATCAGCCCCAGCATTTT. This encodes CASSLERDQPQHF.

The sample holds one count of this clone. The genes are TRBV5-6 and TRBJ2-5; 10 bases are a match to TRBD1. J lost 4 bases, V lost 0 bases, and 6 bases had no gene match. This CDR3 has 16 residues. Germline-derived CDR1 and CDR2 are SGHDT and YYEEEE. CDR3 region: CASSLEGQGIGETQYF. The DNA for the CDR3 is TGTGCCAGCAGCTTGGAGGGACAGGGGATTGGAGAGACCCAGTACTTC.

V usage is TRBV7-2 and J usage is TRBJ2-7; a weak D match, TRBD2 (5 bases). Trimming shortened V by 6 bases and J by 1 base, and 13 bases separated the two germline ends. Looked up from germline, CDR1 is SGHTA and CDR2 is FQGNSA. This CDR3 comprises 14 residues. CDR3 sequence: CASRDFFKSYEQYF. CDR3 coding DNA: TGTGCCAGCAGGGACTTTTTCAAATCCTACGAGCAGTACTTC.

The J gene is TRBJ2-7, the V gene TRBV27; D is possibly TRBD1 (6 bases). This CDR3 region has 18 residues. With 0 bases removed from V and 0 bases from J, the gap between germline ends came to 18 bases. Germline CDR1 is MNHEY and CDR2 is SMNVEV (reference sequence). The CDR3 DNA reads TGTGCCAGCAGTTTATCGGGGTTGGGGGACACCTCCTCCTACGAGCAGTACTTC. This gives the protein CASSLSGLGDTSSYEQYF.

The genes are TRBV29-1 and TRBJ2-7; the match to TRBD1 covers 9 bases. Trimming at V came to 6 bases and at J to 3 bases, leaving 9 bases not matched to a gene. Germline values: CDR1 SQVTM, CDR2 ANQGSEA. The CDR3 length is 14 residues. The CDR3 sequence: CSVTPGTGSYEQYF. CDR3 in DNA: TGCAGCGTCACCCCCGGGACAGGGAGCTACGAGCAGTACTTC.

The chain recombines TRBV2 with TRBJ2-1; 8 bases are shared with TRBD1. This CDR3 comprises 15 residues. Trimming removed 10 bases from V and 8 bases from J; junction bases left unmatched: 16. Germline lookup yields CDR1 SNHLY and CDR2 FYNNEI. CDR3: CATLVEGQEADEQFF. CDR3 in DNA: TGTGCCACCTTGGTAGAGGGACAGGAGGCCGATGAGCAGTTCTTC.

The chain couples TRBV25-1 to TRBJ2-1, with unresolved D. V lost 1 base to trimming and J lost 5 bases, with 9 bases between them. The CDR3 length is 14 residues. From germline, CDR1 is MGHDK and CDR2 SYGVNS. This CDR3 is CASSESEGDNEQFF. The CDR3 DNA is TGTGCCAGCAGTGAATCTGAAGGAGACAATGAGCAGTTCTTC.

The V call is TRBV5-4, the J call TRBJ1-3; weak D call: TRBD1 (5 bases). This CDR3 spans 17 amino acids. With 0 bases removed from V and 4 bases from J, the gap between germline ends came to 17 bases. Germline values: CDR1 SGHNT, CDR2 YYREEE (reference sequence). CDR3 DNA: TGTGCCAGCAGCTTGGCAGGAGGGATGGGGCAGGGAAACACCATATATTTT. Amino acids: CASSLAGGMGQGNTIYF. The full variable domain, its missing parts supplied by reference TRBV5-4 and TRBJ1-3, is ETGVTQSPTHLIKTRGQQVTLRCSSQSGHNTVSWYQQALGQGPQFIFQYYREEENGRGNFPPRFSGLQFPNYSSELNVNALELDDSALYLCASSLAGGMGQGNTIYFGEGSWLTVV.

This chain connects TRBV27 to TRBJ2-1, with a tentative D call TRBD1 (6 bases). CDR1 and CDR2 (germline): MNHEY, SMNVEV (reference sequence). The CDR3 extends over 15 amino acids. V was cut by 7 bases and J by 5 bases, with 18 bases left in between. Here the CDR3 DNA reads TGTGCCAGCACCGTTGGGGGACAAGCACACAATGAGCAGTTCTTC. Its translation: CASTVGGQAHNEQFF.

This chain uses TRBV5-1 with TRBJ1-6; tentative D call: TRBD1 (6 bases). The V gene lost 4 bases and the J gene lost 6 bases, with 17 bases spanning the gap. There are 16 residues in the CDR3. CDR1 SGHRS and CDR2 YFSETQ come from the germline V gene. CDR3 DNA: TGCGCCAGCAGCGCCACGTCAGGGGTTGGTAATTCACCCCTCCACTTT. This encodes CASSATSGVGNSPLHF.

V is TRBV21-1 and J is TRBJ1-5; the DNA was not compared with TRBD1, the D call given in the table. TRBV21-1 is a pseudogene. The CDR3 sequence is 20 residues long. DNA of the CDR3: TGTGCCAGCAGCCAAATCCCTCCGGGACAGGAGGAGAATAGCAATCAGCCCCAGCATTTT. This encodes CASSQIPPGQEENSNQPQHF.

The J gene is TRBJ2-5, the V gene TRBV27; TRBD2 aligns across 13 bases. Unmatched junction bases numbered 12, after V lost 6 bases and J lost 5 bases. The CDR3 contains 17 residues. The germline V gene encodes CDR1 MNHEY and CDR2 SMNVEV (reference sequence). The CDR3 DNA follows: TGTGCCAGCAGCGCCGGGACTAGCGGGGCCCTGGGGGAGACCCAGTACTTC. Protein product: CASSAGTSGALGETQYF.

The V call is TRBV6-6, the J call TRBJ1-2; a weak D match, TRBD1 (5 bases). CDR1 is MNHNY and CDR2 is SVGAGI in the germline V gene (reference sequence). V lost 6 bases and J 0 bases, leaving 17 bases between the germline ends. The CDR3 length is 16 residues. The CDR3 loop is CASRGEGSGPNYGYTF. The CDR3 DNA reads TGTGCCAGCAGGGGGGAGGGGTCGGGCCCTAACTATGGCTACACCTTC.

This clone appeared once. The chain recombines TRBV7-3 with TRBJ1-1; D is possibly TRBD1 (5 bases). Trimming removed 1 base from V and 5 bases from J, with 8 bases in between. The CDR3 runs 13 residues. CDR1 and CDR2 from the germline V gene are SGHTA and FQGTGA. The CDR3 loop reads CASSLNRGTEAFF. For the CDR3, the DNA is TGTGCCAGCAGCTTAAATAGGGGAACTGAAGCTTTCTTT.

The CDR3 loop reads CAWSPRETSEKLFF. DNA of the CDR3: TGTGCCTGGAGCCCTCGGGAGACTAGCGAAAAACTGTTTTTT. This sequence joins TRBV30 and TRBJ1-4; D not resolved. Trimming cost V 3 bases and J 8 bases, with 16 bases left between them. Germline V lookup: CDR1 GTSNPN, CDR2 SVGIG (reference sequence). The CDR3 is 14 amino acids.

The chain joins TRBV11-1 to TRBJ1-1; no firm D call. The V gene's germline CDR1 is SGHAT and CDR2 FQDESV (reference sequence). This CDR3 spans 16 amino acids. V was clipped by 3 bases and J by 2 bases, with 16 bases between them. The CDR3 coding sequence is TGTGCCAGCAGCTTCTTAACGGGGTCTTTTAACACTGAAGCTTTCTTT. It codes for CASSFLTGSFNTEAFF.

This clone appeared once. This chain joins TRBV27 and TRBJ2-1, with 7 bases aligning to TRBD1. Looked up from germline, CDR1 is MNHEY and CDR2 is SMNVEV (reference sequence). This CDR3 region has 13 residues. V was pared by 4 bases and J by 10 bases, with 7 bases of the junction left unmatched. CDR3 region: CASSSAAGGEQFF. The CDR3 DNA is TGTGCCAGCAGTTCAGCGGCAGGGGGAGAGCAGTTCTTC.

The chain combines TRBV27 with TRBJ2-7, with D unclear. CDR3 length: 13 residues. Germline V gene data show CDR1 as MNHEY and CDR2 as SMNVEV (reference sequence). V lost 0 bases, J lost 2 bases, and 5 bases lay in between. CDR3 in amino acids: CASSLSLAYEQYF. The CDR3 DNA reads TGTGCCAGCAGTTTATCCTTAGCCTACGAGCAGTACTTC.

V gene TRBV19 combines with J gene TRBJ1-2; D gene uncertain. The CDR3 runs to 12 residues. Trimming shortened V by 5 bases and J by 8 bases, and 12 bases separated the two germline ends. The germline V gene encodes CDR1 LNHDA and CDR2 SQIVND (reference sequence). CDR3 DNA: TGTGCCAGTAGTGGGTCCGGAGGAGGCTACACCTTC. Translated, it gives CASSGSGGGYTF.

This clone appeared a single time. V and J are TRBV30 and TRBJ2-3; the D is unclear. This CDR3 has 11 residues. Germline CDR1 reads GTSNPN; CDR2 reads SVGIG (reference sequence). Trimming removed 0 bases at V and 5 bases at J, with 3 bases between. The CDR3 DNA follows: TGTGCCTGGAGTGTCCTAGATACGCAGTATTTT. It encodes CAWSVLDTQYF. The entire variable domain, with the rest obtained from reference TRBV30 and TRBJ2-3, is as follows: SQTIHQWPATLVQPVGSPLSLECTVEGTSNPNLYWYRQAAGRGLQLLFYSVGIGQISSEVPQNLSASRPQDRQFILSSKKLLLSDSGFYLCAWSVLDTQYFGPGTRLTVL.

This clone is a singleton in its sample. The V gene is TRBV5-6, the J gene TRBJ1-2; 8 bases agree with TRBD1. Germline loops: CDR1 SGHDT, CDR2 YYEEEE. The CDR3 has 15 amino acids. The ends lost 1 base at V and 4 bases at J; junction bases unmatched: 6. CDR3 region: CASSLLDRDVYGYTF. The CDR3 nucleotides read TGTGCCAGCAGCTTGCTGGACAGGGACGTCTATGGCTACACCTTC.

This clone was picked up one time. The chain recombines TRBV28 with TRBJ1-3, with D unclear. The CDR3 runs to 16 residues. Between the trimmed V and J ends, which lost 5 bases and 3 bases, there was a span of 17 bases. Germline CDR1 MDHEN, CDR2 SYDVKM. The CDR3 nucleotides are TGTGCCAGCAGTGCACAGATCCCGGGAGGTGGAAACACCATATATTTT. It encodes CASSAQIPGGGNTIYF.

V and J are TRBV4-1 and TRBJ2-3, with TRBD2 matching 14 bases. CDR3 length equals 19 residues. Germline V gene data show CDR1 as MGHRA and CDR2 as YSYEKL. Trimming removed 4 bases from V and 0 bases from J; junction bases left unmatched: 9. In nucleotides, the CDR3 is TGCGCCAGCAGCCCCCGACTAGCGGGGGGGCTACCCAGCACAGATACGCAGTATTTT. Residues: CASSPRLAGGLPSTDTQYF.

The chain combines TRBV27 with TRBJ1-2; 7 bases are shared with TRBD1. This CDR3 comprises 12 residues. Trimming removed 6 bases from V and 8 bases from J; junction bases left unmatched: 6. CDR1 and CDR2 (germline): MNHEY, SMNVEV (reference sequence). CDR3 in DNA: TGTGCCAGCAGCCAAGACAGGGACGGCTACACCTTC. The encoded protein is CASSQDRDGYTF.

The chain recombines TRBV9 with TRBJ1-3, with D possibly TRBD1 on 5 matching bases. The CDR3 contains 15 residues. Trimming pared 0 bases from V and 2 bases from J, leaving 9 bases between. Germline V gene sequence: CDR1 SGDLS, CDR2 YYNGEE. The CDR3 DNA is TGTGCCAGCAGCGTAGGGGTAGGGGCTGGAAACACCATATATTTT. It is translated as CASSVGVGAGNTIYF.

The rearrangement joins TRBV27 to TRBJ2-1; the match to TRBD1 covers 9 bases. The V gene's germline CDR1 is MNHEY and CDR2 SMNVEV (reference sequence). There are 19 residues in the CDR3. Trimming took 0 bases from V and 0 from J; bases not matched to a gene: 9. This CDR3 reads CASSLSIRDRAPSYNEQFF. In DNA, the CDR3 is TGTGCCAGCAGTTTATCGATACGGGACAGGGCCCCCTCCTACAATGAGCAGTTCTTC.

The V call is TRBV23-1, the J call TRBJ2-5; 7 nucleotides line up with TRBD1. TRBV23-1 has ORF status, its function being uncertain. This CDR3 has 14 residues. The V segment lost 7 bases and the J segment 2 bases; nucleotides outside the gene matches: 7. CDR3 bases: TGCGCCAGCACAAGGACAGGAGCACAAGAGACCCAGTACTTC. Its protein product is CASTRTGAQETQYF.